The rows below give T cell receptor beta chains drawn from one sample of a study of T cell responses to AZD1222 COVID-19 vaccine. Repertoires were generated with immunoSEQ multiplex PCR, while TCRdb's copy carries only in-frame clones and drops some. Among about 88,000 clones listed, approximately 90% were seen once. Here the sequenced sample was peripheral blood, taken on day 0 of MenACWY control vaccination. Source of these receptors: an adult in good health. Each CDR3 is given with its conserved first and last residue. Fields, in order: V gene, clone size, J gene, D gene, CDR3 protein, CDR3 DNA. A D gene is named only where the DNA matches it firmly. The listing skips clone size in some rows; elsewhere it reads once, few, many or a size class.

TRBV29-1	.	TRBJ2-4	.	CSALTDTFQYF	TGCAGCGCCCTAACGGACACGTTTCAGTACTTC
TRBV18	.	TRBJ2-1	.	CASSLEARGNEQFF	TGTGCCAGCTCCCTCGAGGCCAGGGGCAATGAGCAGTTCTTC
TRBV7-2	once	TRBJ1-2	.	CASSLGTDYGYTF	TGTGCCAGCAGCTTAGGCACGGACTATGGCTACACCTTC
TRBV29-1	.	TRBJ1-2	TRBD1	CSVEGTGGTSRYGYTF	TGCAGCGTTGAAGGGACAGGGGGCACATCTAGGTATGGCTACACCTTC
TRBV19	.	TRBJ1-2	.	CASSTQTGGYTF	TGTGCCAGTAGTACCCAGACTGGTGGCTACACCTTC
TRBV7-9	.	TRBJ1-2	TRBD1	CASRYTGDGGYTF	TGTGCCAGCAGATATACAGGGGATGGGGGCTACACCTTC
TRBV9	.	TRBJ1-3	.	CASKHSSGNTIYF	TGTGCCAGCAAGCACAGCTCTGGAAACACCATATATTTT
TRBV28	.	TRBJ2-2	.	CASTAGSDTGELFF	TGTGCCAGCACCGCAGGGTCCGACACCGGGGAGCTGTTTTTT
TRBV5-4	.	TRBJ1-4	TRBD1	CASSVGTESNEKLFF	TGTGCCAGCAGCGTCGGGACAGAGTCTAATGAAAAACTGTTTTTT
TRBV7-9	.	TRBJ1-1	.	CASSPSPPPTDTEAFF	TGTGCCAGCAGCCCTTCCCCCCCACCGACGGACACTGAAGCTTTCTTT
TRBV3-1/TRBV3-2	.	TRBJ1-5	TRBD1	CASAGTVPNQPQHF	TGTGCCAGCGCCGGGACAGTTCCCAATCAGCCCCAGCATTTT
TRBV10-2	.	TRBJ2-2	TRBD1	CASSGRDRADTGELFF	TGCGCCAGCAGTGGCCGGGACAGGGCGGACACCGGGGAGCTGTTTTTT
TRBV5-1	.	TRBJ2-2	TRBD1	CARVPLGTGSTGELFF	TGCGCCCGCGTACCCCTGGGGACAGGGTCGACCGGGGAGCTGTTTTTT
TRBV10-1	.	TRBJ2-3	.	CASSPGLYTDTQYF	TGCGCCAGCAGTCCGGGACTGTACACAGATACGCAGTATTTT
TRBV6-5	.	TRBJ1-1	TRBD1	CASSLRGRTEAFF	TGTGCCAGCAGCCTCAGGGGGCGGACTGAAGCTTTCTTT
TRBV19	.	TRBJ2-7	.	CASSSPGGQYEQYF	TGTGCCAGTAGTTCCCCAGGAGGACAGTACGAGCAGTACTTC
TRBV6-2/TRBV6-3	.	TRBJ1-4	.	CASSYEAGRQGKLFF	TGTGCCAGCAGTTACGAAGCCGGCCGCCAAGGAAAACTGTTTTTT